The 20 T cell receptor beta chains in this list originate from one sample, sequenced in a study of early T cells in non-severe SARS-CoV-2 infection. TCRdb independently ran MiXCR on the 5' RACE reads; one entry per CDR3 protein. The sample records around 27,000 distinct CDR3 sequences, roughly 5.7% being singletons. The sequenced material came from whole blood. The receptors derive from an adult who was a healthcare worker with PCR-confirmed SARS-CoV-2 infection or an uninfected control (not recorded which).

At least ten counts were recorded for this clonotype. The V and J genes are TRBV9 and TRBJ2-2; weak D call: TRBD2 (6 bases). The V gene lost 4 bases and the J gene lost 6 bases, with 10 bases spanning the gap. The CDR3 contains 13 residues. From germline, CDR1 is SGDLS and CDR2 YYNGEE. CDR3 nucleotides: TGTGCCAGCAGCTCAAGGGAGGCCGGGGAGCTGTTTTTT. Its protein is CASSSREAGELFF.

This clonotype showed up many times. This chain uses TRBV19 with TRBJ1-4; no clear D. Trimming left V 10 bases short and J 16 bases short, with 19 bases between. The CDR3 is 11 residues long. Germline CDR1 LNHDA, CDR2 SQIVND (reference sequence). The CDR3 nucleotides read TGTGCCACCACCTCCGGGCCTAGCAAGTTTTTT. Protein product: CATTSGPSKFF.

Within the sample, this clonotype is medium-sized. This rearrangement joins TRBV29-1 to TRBJ2-3; the D is unclear. V dropped 5 bases and J dropped 5 bases, with 11 bases sitting between them. This CDR3 comprises 12 residues. Germline V CDR1 and CDR2: SQVTM, ANQGSEA. The CDR3 protein is CSVLPNLDTQYF. CDR3 in DNA: TGCAGCGTTCTTCCCAACTTAGATACGCAGTATTTT.

As concerns this clonotype: This may be a read error: a much more frequent sequence differs by one nucleotide. The CDR3 coding sequence is TGCGCCAGCAGCCCGGTGGGGACAGAGGGAACCGAGCAGTACTTC. Its translation: CASSPVGTEGTEQYF. The rearrangement links TRBV5-1 to TRBJ2-7, with TRBD1 matching over 7 bases. The trim removed 4 bases at V and 6 bases at J, leaving 13 bases unmatched. This CDR3 has 15 amino acids. CDR1 and CDR2 (germline): SGHRS, YFSETQ.

At least ten counts were recorded for this clonotype. V gene TRBV20-1 combines with J gene TRBJ1-1, with 8 positions matching TRBD1. This CDR3 spans 12 amino acids. V lost 3 bases and J lost 3; bases outside the gene matches: 0. CDR1 is DFQATT, CDR2 SNEGSKA, per germline (reference sequence). The CDR3 is CSARTGDTEAFF. CDR3 nucleotide sequence: TGCAGTGCTAGGACAGGGGACACTGAAGCTTTCTTT.

This clonotype was counted many times. The chain recombines TRBV5-1 with TRBJ2-7, with 9 bases fitting TRBD1. Germline CDR1 is SGHRS and CDR2 is YFSETQ. This CDR3 has 15 residues. With 0 bases clipped from V and 2 bases from J, the junction kept 3 bases outside the gene matches. CDR3 DNA sequence: TGCGCCAGCAGCTTGGATGGGACAGGGCCCTACGAGCAGTACTTC. It specifies CASSLDGTGPYEQYF.

There are many counts of this clonotype. V usage is TRBV12-5 and J usage is TRBJ2-3; tentatively, D is TRBD2 (6 bases). CDR1 and CDR2 (germline): LGHNT, FRNRAP. This CDR3 has 13 residues. Trimming left V 8 bases short and J 1 base short, with 10 bases between. The CDR3, as DNA: TGTGCTAGTCGGGCTAGCGGCACAGATACGCAGTATTTT. Its translation is CASRASGTDTQYF.

This clonotype qualifies as medium-sized. The V call is TRBV4-2, the J call TRBJ2-7, with a possible D match to TRBD2 (6 bases). Trimming cost V 1 base and J 5 bases, with 12 bases left between them. The CDR3 extends over 14 amino acids. From germline, CDR1 is LGHNA and CDR2 YNFKEQ. Here the CDR3 reads CASSQGGVGHEQYF. The CDR3 bases are TGTGCCAGCAGCCAAGGGGGGGTTGGGCACGAGCAGTACTTC.

This clonotype came up a few times. This chain uses TRBV10-3 with TRBJ2-5; either TRBD1 or TRBD2 may supply D (5 bases each). The V and J ends lost 6 bases and 1 base respectively, with 12 bases between them. This CDR3 is built from 14 residues. Germline CDR1 and CDR2: ENHRY and SYGVKD. In DNA form, the CDR3 reads TGTGCCATCAGGGGGGAGAATAGCCAAGAGACCCAGTACTTC. Translating it yields CAIRGENSQETQYF.

This clonotype was found many times. The gene calls are TRBV4-1 and TRBJ2-4; D is undetermined. The CDR3 has 13 residues. Per germline, CDR1 MGHRA and CDR2 YSYEKL. With 1 base removed from V and 8 bases from J, the gap between germline ends came to 9 bases. CDR3 amino acids: CASSQARLDIQYF. The CDR3 bases are TGCGCCAGCAGCCAAGCCAGGTTGGACATTCAGTACTTC.

This clonotype occurred many times. The chain recombines TRBV6-6 with TRBJ1-2, with unresolved D. The germline CDR1 and CDR2 sequences are MNHNY and SVGAGI (reference sequence). V shed 5 bases and J shed 3 bases, with 7 bases lying between them. The CDR3 is 12 residues long. The CDR3 reads CASSRGDYGYTF. The CDR3 DNA is TGTGCCAGCAGTCGCGGAGACTATGGCTACACCTTC.

This chain connects TRBV2 to TRBJ2-1; 9 bases align to TRBD2. The CDR3 is made up of 15 amino acids. Looked up from germline, CDR1 is SNHLY and CDR2 is FYNNEI. V shed 5 bases and J 3 bases; nucleotides not matched to a gene: 5. CDR3 protein: CASSIAGELYNEQFF. CDR3 DNA: TGTGCCAGCAGTATAGCGGGAGAACTCTACAATGAGCAGTTCTTC.

The chain uses TRBV7-3 and TRBJ2-6; D call uncertain. This CDR3 region has 16 residues. Germline loops: CDR1 SGHTA, CDR2 FQGTGA. The V gene lost 1 base and the J gene lost 3 bases, with 10 bases spanning the gap. The chain's CDR3 is CASSLNVGFGANVLTF. DNA for the CDR3: TGTGCCAGCAGCTTAAACGTAGGTTTTGGGGCCAACGTCCTGACTTTC.

This clonotype was seen only once. Germline is not matched at one junction end, which may reflect a read error. DNA of the CDR3: TGTGCCAGCAGCCAAAAAGGAGGTGGGGGCGCTAGATCGGCGTTGAACTTC. Its translation is CASSQKGGGGARSALNF. The V call is TRBV3-1, the J call TRBJ2-7; a possible D gene is TRBD1 (6 bases). The length of the CDR3 is 17 residues. The V gene's germline CDR1 is LGHDT and CDR2 YNNKEL (reference sequence).

In this sample, this clonotype turned up many times. The genes are TRBV6-6 and TRBJ2-2, with TRBD1 matching 9 bases. Germline CDR1 and CDR2: MNHNY and SVGAGI (reference sequence). V shed 5 bases and J 1 base; nucleotides not matched to a gene: 5. The CDR3 is 16 residues long. CDR3 sequence reads: CASSQQGARNTGELFF. The CDR3 DNA sequence: TGTGCCAGCAGTCAACAGGGGGCCAGGAACACCGGGGAGCTGTTTTTT.

In this sample, this clonotype turned up many times. In DNA, the CDR3 is TGTGCCAGCAGTGTGGCTAGCGGGAGATGGTACAATGAGCAGTTCTTC. Translation gives CASSVASGRWYNEQFF. The rearrangement uses TRBV9 and TRBJ2-1, with 10 bases that match TRBD2. This CDR3 is 16 amino acids long. V shed 5 bases and J 4 bases; nucleotides not matched to a gene: 9. Germline-derived CDR1 and CDR2 are SGDLS and YYNGEE.

This clonotype was counted ten times or more. This chain's CDR3 is CASSPSGPESTDTQYF. The CDR3 nucleotides read TGTGCCAGCAGTCCCTCGGGTCCTGAAAGCACAGATACGCAGTATTTT. V is TRBV12-3 or TRBV12-4 and J is TRBJ2-3; no clear D. The CDR3 is 16 residues long. Trimming left V 5 bases short and J 0 bases short, with 15 bases between.

This clonotype was observed a handful of times. The rearrangement links TRBV11-2 to TRBJ2-3; the D gene is possibly TRBD2 (5 bases). Germline CDR1 is SGHAT and CDR2 is FQNNGV. With 5 bases removed from V and 2 bases from J, the gap between germline ends came to 20 bases. This CDR3 is built from 17 residues. CDR3 region: CASSPDIALALTDTQYF. The CDR3 nucleotides are TGTGCCAGCAGCCCCGACATCGCGCTAGCCCTCACAGATACGCAGTATTTT.

This clonotype showed up many times. The chain joins TRBV6-5 to TRBJ2-3, with 9 bases that match TRBD2. Per germline, CDR1 MNHEY and CDR2 SVGAGI. Trimming removed 0 bases from V and 4 bases from J; junction bases left unmatched: 5. CDR3 size: 16 residues. CDR3 amino acids: CASSYSVAGASDTQYF. The CDR3 bases are TGTGCCAGCAGTTACTCGGTAGCGGGGGCATCAGATACGCAGTATTTT.

This clonotype has at least ten counts. V and J are TRBV9 and TRBJ2-2; 7 bases are a match to TRBD2. The germline gives CDR1 SGDLS, CDR2 YYNGEE. The CDR3 is 15 residues long. V lost 0 bases and J lost 6; bases outside the gene matches: 5. CDR3: CASSVGTSSAGELFF. DNA of the CDR3: TGTGCCAGCAGCGTAGGGACTAGTTCTGCCGGGGAGCTGTTTTTT.